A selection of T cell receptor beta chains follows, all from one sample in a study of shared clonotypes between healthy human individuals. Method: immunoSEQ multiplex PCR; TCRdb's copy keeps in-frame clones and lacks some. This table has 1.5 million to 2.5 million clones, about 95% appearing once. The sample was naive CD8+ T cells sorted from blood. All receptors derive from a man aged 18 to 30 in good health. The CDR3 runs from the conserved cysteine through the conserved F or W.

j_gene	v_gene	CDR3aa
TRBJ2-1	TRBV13	CASSFSDSYNEQFF
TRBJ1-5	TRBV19	CASSTDREGSQPQHF
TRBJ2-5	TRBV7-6	CASSPGMDVTQYF
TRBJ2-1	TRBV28	CASSLSTSGLYSEQFF
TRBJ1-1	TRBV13	CASSLFTSAEAFF
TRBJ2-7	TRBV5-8	CASSSDSYEQYF
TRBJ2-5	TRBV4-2	CASSQELYQETQYF
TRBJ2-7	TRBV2	CASRADSYEQYF
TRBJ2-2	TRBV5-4	CASSFSGNTGELFF
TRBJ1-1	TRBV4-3	CASSPEGGMYTEAFF
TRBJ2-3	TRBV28	CASSLIDRADTQYF
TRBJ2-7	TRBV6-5	CASSYAGAGTEQYF
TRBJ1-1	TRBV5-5	CASSLGGQFEAFF
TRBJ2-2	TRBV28	CASSRQGAGGELFF
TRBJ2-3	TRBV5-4	CASSPGTSKDTQYF
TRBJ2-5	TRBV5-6	CASSLGGWETQYF
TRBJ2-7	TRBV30	CAWRWGAGYEQYF
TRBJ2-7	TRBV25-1	CATEGGGADEQYF
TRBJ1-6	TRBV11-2	CASSLMVGGSPLHF
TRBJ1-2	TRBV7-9	CASSLGTVFGYTF
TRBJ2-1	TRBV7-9	CASSLVGTRENNEQFF
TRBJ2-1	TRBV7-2	CASSSLEPLLAGAYNEQFF